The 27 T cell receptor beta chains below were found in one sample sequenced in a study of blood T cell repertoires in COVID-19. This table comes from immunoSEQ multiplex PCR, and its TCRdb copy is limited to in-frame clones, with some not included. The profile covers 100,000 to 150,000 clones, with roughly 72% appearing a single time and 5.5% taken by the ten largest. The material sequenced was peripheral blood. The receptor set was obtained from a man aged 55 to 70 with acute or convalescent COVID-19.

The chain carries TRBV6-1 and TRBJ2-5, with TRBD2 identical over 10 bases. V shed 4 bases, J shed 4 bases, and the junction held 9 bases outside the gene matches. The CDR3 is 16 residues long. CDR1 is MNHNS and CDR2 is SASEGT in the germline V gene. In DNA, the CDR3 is TGTGCCAGCAGTGCCTCAGCGGGAGGGTTAGGAGAGACCCAGTACTTC. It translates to CASSASAGGLGETQYF.

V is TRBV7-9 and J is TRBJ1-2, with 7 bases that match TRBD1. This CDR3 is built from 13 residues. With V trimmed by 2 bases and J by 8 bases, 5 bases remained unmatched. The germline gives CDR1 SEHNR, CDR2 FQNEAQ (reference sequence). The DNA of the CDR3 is TGTGCCAGCAGCTTACCGACAGGGTTCGGCTACACCTTC. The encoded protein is CASSLPTGFGYTF.

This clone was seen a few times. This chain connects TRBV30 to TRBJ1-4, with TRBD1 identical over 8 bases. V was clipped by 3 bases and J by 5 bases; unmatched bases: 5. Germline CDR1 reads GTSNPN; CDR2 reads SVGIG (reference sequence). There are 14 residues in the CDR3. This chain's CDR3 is CAWSPGGANEKLFF. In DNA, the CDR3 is TGTGCCTGGAGCCCAGGGGGCGCGAATGAAAAACTGTTTTTT.

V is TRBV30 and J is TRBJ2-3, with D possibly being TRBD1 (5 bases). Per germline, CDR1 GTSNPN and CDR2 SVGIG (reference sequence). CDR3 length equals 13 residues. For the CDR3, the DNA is TGTGCGGTAACAGGTTTCAGCACAGATACGCAGTATTTT. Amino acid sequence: CAVTGFSTDTQYF.

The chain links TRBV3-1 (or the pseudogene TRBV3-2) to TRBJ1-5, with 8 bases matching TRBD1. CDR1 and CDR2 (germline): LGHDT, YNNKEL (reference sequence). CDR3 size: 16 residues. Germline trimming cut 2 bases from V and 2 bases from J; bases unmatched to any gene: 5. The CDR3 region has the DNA TGTGCCAGCAGCCAACATGCGGGACAGGGCAATCAGCCCCAGCATTTT. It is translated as CASSQHAGQGNQPQHF.

The CDR3 loop is CATSRAGVVEKLFF. The CDR3 DNA follows: TGTGCCACCAGCAGAGCAGGGGTTGTTGAAAAACTGTTTTTT. This chain links TRBV15 with TRBJ1-4; possibly TRBD1 for D (6 bases). Trimming cost V 1 base and J 7 bases, with 10 bases left between them. The CDR3 is 14 residues long. The germline gives CDR1 LNHNV, CDR2 YYDKDF (reference sequence). Based on the CDR3 plus reference TRBV15 and TRBJ1-4, the full variable domain is DAMVIQNPRYQVTQFGKPVTLSCSQTLNHNVMYWYQQKSSQAPKLLFHYYDKDFNNEADTPDNFQSRRPNTSFCFLDIRSPGLGDTAMYLCATSRAGVVEKLFFGSGTQLSVL.

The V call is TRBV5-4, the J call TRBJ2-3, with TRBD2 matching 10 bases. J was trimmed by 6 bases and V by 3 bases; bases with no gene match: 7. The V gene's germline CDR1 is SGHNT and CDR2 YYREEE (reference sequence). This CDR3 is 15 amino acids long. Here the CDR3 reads CASSSERGGRDTQYF. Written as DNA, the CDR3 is TGTGCCAGCAGCTCGGAGCGGGGGGGCCGGGATACGCAGTATTTT.

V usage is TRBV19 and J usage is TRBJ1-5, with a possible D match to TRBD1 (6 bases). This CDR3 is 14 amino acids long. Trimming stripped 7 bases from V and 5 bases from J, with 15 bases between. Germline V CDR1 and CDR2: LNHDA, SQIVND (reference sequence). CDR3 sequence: CASMGHRSHQPQHF. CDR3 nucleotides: TGTGCCAGTATGGGACACAGGTCACATCAGCCCCAGCATTTT.

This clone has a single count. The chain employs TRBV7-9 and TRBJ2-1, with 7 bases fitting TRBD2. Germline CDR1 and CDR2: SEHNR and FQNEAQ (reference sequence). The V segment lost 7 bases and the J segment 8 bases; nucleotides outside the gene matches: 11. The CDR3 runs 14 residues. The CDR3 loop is CASTRGLVTDEQFF. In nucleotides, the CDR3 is TGTGCCAGCACCCGCGGACTAGTTACGGATGAGCAGTTCTTC.

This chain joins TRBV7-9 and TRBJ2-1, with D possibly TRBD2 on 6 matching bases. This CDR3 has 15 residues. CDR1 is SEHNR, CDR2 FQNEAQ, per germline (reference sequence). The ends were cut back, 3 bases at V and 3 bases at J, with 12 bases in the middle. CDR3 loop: CASSFAARDYNEQFF. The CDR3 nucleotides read TGTGCCAGCAGCTTCGCGGCGCGGGACTACAATGAGCAGTTCTTC.

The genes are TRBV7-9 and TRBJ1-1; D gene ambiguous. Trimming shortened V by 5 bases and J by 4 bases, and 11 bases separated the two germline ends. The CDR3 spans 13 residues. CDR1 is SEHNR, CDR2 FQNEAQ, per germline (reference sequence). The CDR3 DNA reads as TGTGCCAGCAGCAATCCATCGAGCACTGAAGCTTTCTTT. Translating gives CASSNPSSTEAFF.

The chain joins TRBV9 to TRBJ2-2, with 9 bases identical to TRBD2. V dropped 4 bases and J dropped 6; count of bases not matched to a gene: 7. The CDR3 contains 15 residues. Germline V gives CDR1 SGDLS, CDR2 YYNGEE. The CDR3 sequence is CASSLSGRSAGELFF. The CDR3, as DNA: TGTGCCAGCAGCCTAAGCGGGAGGTCAGCCGGGGAGCTGTTTTTT.

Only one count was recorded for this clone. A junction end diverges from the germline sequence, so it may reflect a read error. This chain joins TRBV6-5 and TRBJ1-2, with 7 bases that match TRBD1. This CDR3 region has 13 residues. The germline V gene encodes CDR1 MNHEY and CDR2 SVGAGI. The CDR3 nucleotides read TGTACCAGCAGCGTGGACAGGATGGGTGGCTACACCTTC. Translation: CTSSVDRMGGYTF.

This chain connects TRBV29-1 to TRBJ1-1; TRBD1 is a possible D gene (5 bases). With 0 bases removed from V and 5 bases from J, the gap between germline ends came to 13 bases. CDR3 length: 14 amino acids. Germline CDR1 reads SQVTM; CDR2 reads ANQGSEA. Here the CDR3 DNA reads TGCAGCGTTGAAGAACGGGGGATAAGGACTGAAGCTTTCTTT. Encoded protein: CSVEERGIRTEAFF.

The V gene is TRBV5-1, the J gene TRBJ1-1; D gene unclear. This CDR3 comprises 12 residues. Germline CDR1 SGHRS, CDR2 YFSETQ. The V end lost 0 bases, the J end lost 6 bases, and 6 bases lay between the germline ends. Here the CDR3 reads CASSLEAAEAFF. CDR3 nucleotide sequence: TGCGCCAGCAGCTTGGAGGCGGCTGAAGCTTTCTTT.

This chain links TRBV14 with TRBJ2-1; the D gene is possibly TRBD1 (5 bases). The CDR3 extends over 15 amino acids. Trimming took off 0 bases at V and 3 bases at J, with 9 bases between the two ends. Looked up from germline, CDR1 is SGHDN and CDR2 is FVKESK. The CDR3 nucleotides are TGTGCCAGCAGCCAAGAGAGACAGCACTACAATGAGCAGTTCTTC. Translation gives CASSQERQHYNEQFF. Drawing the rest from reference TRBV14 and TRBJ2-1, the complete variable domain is EAGVTQFPSHSVIEKGQTVTLRCDPISGHDNLYWYRRVMGKEIKFLLHFVKESKQDESGMPNNRFLAERTGGTYSTLKVQPAELEDSGVYFCASSQERQHYNEQFFGPGTRLTVL.

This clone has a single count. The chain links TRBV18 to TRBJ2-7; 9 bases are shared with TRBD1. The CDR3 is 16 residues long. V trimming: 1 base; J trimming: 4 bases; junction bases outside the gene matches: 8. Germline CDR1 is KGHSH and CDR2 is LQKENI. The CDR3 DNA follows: TGTGCCAGCTCACCACTACCCCGGGGACAGGGTTACGAGCAGTACTTC. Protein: CASSPLPRGQGYEQYF.

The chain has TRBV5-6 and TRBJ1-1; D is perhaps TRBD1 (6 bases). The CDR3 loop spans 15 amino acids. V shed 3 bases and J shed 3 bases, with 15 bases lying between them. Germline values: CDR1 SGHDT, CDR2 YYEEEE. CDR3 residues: CASSYLDRSYTEAFF. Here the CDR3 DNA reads TGTGCCAGCAGCTACCTCGACAGGTCGTACACTGAAGCTTTCTTT.

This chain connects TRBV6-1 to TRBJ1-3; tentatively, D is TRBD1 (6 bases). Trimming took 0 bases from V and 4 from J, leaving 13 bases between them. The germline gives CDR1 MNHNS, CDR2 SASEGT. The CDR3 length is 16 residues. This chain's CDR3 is CASSEAGGGLGNTIYF. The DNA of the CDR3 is TGTGCCAGCAGTGAAGCGGGAGGGGGGCTCGGAAACACCATATATTTT.

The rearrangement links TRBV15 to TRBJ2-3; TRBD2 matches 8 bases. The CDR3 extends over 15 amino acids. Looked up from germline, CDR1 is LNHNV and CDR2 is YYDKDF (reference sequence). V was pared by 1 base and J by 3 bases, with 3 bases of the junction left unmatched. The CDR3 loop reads CATSRAGGRTDTQYF. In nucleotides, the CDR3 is TGTGCCACCAGCAGAGCGGGGGGGCGAACAGATACGCAGTATTTT.

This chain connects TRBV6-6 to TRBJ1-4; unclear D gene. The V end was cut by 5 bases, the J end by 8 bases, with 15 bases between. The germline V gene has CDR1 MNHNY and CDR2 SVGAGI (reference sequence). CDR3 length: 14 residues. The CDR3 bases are TGTGCCAGCAGTCAGACATGGGGAGGGGAAAAACTGTTTTTT. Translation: CASSQTWGGEKLFF.

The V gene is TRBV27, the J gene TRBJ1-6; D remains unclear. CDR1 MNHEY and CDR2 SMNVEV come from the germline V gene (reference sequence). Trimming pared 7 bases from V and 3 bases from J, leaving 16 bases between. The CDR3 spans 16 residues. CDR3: CASKKSETNYNSPLHF. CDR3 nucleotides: TGTGCCAGCAAGAAATCCGAGACAAACTATAATTCACCCCTCCACTTT.

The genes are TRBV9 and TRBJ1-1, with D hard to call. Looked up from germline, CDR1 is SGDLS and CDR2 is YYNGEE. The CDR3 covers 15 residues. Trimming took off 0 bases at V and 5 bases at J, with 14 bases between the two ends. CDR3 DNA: TGTGCCAGCAGCGTAGGACGGTCAGAGGAGACTGAAGCTTTCTTT. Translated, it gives CASSVGRSEETEAFF.

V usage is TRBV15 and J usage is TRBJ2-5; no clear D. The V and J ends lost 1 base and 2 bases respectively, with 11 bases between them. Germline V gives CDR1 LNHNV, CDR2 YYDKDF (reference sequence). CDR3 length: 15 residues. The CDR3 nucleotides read TGTGCCACCAGCAGAGTTCACAATACACAAGAGACCCAGTACTTC. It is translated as CATSRVHNTQETQYF.

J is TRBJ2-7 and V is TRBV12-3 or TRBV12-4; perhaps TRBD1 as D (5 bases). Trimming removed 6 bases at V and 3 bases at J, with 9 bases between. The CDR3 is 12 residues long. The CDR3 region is CASRGADYEQYF. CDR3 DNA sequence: TGTGCCAGCAGAGGGGCGGACTACGAGCAGTACTTC.

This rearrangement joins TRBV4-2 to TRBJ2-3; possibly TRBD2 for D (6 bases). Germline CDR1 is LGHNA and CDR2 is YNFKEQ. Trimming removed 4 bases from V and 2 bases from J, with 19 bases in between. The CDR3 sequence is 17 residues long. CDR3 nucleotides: TGTGCCAGCAGCCGAGGAGGGAGCGGGCTAACCACAGATACGCAGTATTTT. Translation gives CASSRGGSGLTTDTQYF.

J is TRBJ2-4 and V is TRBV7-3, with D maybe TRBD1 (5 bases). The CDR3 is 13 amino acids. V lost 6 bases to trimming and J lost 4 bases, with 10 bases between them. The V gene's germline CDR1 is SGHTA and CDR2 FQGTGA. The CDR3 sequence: CASSQGSKNIQYF. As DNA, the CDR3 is TGTGCCAGCAGTCAGGGATCTAAAAACATTCAGTACTTC.